The clone carrying this T cell receptor beta chain appeared a single time. The junction and the germline gene differ at one end; a read error may be behind it. The sample comes from a study of cytomegalovirus exposure and HLA in healthy donors. This CDR3 has 12 residues. Germline V lookup: CDR1 MNHNS, CDR2 SASEGT. The PCR ran on 60 Vbeta and 13 Jbeta primers. TCRdb keeps only in-frame clones here, not all; method: immunoSEQ multiplex PCR. The table shows roughly 110,000 clones, with roughly 75% occurring only once. The sequenced sample consisted of PBMCs. The sequence derives from a man aged 35 to 55 in good health and CMV-seronegative. V and J are TRBV6-1 and TRBJ2-7, with a tentative D call TRBD2 (6 bases). CDR3 sequence: CASSGTGTPPHF. In DNA form, the CDR3 reads TGTGCCAGCAGTGGAACCGGGACTCCCCCGCACTTC.